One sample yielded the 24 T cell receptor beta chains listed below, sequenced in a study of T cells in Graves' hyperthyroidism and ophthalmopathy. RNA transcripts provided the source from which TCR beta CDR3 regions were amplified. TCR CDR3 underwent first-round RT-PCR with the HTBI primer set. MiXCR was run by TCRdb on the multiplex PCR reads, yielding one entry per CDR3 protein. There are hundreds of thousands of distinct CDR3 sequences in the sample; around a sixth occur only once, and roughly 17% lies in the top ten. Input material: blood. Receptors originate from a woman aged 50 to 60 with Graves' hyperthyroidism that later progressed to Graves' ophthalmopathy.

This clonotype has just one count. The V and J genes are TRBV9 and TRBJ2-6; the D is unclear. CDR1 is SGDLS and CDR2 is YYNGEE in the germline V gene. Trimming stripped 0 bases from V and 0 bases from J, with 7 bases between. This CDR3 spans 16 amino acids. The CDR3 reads CASSVAANSGANVLTF. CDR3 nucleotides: TGTGCCAGCAGCGTAGCTGCCAACTCTGGGGCCAACGTCCTGACTTTC.

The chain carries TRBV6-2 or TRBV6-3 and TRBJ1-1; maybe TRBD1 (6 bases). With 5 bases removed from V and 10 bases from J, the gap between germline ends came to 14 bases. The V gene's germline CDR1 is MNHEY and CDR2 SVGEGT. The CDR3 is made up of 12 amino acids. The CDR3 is CASSTRGGGAFF. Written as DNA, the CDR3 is TGTGCCAGCAGTACACGGGGAGGGGGAGCTTTCTTT.

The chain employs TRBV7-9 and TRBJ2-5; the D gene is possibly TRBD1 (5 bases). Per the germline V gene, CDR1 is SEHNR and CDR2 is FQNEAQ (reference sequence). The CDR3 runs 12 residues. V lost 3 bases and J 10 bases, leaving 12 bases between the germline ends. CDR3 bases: TGTGCCAGCAGCTTGGAGACAGCCATCCAGTACTTC. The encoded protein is CASSLETAIQYF.

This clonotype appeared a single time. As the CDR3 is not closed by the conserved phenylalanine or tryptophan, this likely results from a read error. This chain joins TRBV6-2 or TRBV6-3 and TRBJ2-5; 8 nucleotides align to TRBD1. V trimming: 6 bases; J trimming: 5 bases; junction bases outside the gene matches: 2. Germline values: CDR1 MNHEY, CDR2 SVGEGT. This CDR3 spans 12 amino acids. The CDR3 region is CASRRQGETQYL. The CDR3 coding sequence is TGTGCCAGCAGGCGACAGGGGGAGACCCAGTACCTC.

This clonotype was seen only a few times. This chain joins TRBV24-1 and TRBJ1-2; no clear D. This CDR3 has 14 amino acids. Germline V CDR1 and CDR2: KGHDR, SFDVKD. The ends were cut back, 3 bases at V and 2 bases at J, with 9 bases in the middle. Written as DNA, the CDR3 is TGTGCCACCAGTGATGAGACAAAAAACTATGGCTACACCTTC. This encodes CATSDETKNYGYTF.

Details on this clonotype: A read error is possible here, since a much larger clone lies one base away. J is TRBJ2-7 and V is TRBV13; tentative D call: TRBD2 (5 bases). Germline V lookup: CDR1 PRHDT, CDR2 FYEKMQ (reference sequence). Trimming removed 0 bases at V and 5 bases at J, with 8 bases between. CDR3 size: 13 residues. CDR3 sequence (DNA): TGTGCCAGCAGCTTAGGGGACTCGGACGAGCAGTACTTC. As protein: CASSLGDSDEQYF.

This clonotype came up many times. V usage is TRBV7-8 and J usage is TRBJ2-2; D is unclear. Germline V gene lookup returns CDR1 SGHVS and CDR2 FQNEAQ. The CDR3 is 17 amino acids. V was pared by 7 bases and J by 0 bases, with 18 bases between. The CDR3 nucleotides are TGTGCCAGCATCCCCAAAGGTCCGGTCGCGAACACCGGGGAGCTGTTTTTT. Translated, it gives CASIPKGPVANTGELFF. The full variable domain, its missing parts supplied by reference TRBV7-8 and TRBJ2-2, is GAGVSQSPRYKVAKRGQDVALRCDPISGHVSLFWYQQALGQGPEFLTYFQNEAQLDKSGLPSDRFFAERPEGSVSTLKIQRTQQEDSAVYLCASIPKGPVANTGELFFGEGSRLTVL.

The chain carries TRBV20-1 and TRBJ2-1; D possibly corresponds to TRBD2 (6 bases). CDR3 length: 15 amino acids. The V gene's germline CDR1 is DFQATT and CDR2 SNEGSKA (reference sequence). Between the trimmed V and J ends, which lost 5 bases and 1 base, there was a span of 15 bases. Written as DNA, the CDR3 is TGCAGTGCTGGGGGGACCGCCGCATCCTACAATGAGCAGTTCTTC. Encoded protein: CSAGGTAASYNEQFF.

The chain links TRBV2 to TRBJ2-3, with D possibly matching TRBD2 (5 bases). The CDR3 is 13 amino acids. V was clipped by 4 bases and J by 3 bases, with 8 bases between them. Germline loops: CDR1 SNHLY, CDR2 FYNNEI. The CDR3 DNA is TGTGCCAGCAGTGCCTGGAGGACAGATACGCAGTATTTT. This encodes CASSAWRTDTQYF.

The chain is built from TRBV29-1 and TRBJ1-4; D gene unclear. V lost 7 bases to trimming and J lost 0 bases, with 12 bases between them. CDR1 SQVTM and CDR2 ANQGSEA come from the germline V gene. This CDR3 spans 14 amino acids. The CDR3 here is CSASERTTNEKLFF. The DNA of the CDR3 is TGCAGCGCCTCCGAGAGGACAACTAATGAAAAACTGTTTTTT. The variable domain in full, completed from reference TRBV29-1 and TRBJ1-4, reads SAVISQKPSRDICQRGTSLTIQCQVDSQVTMMFWYRQQPGQSLTLIATANQGSEATYESGFVIDKFPISRPNLTFSTLTVSNMSPEDSSIYLCSASERTTNEKLFFGSGTQLSVL.

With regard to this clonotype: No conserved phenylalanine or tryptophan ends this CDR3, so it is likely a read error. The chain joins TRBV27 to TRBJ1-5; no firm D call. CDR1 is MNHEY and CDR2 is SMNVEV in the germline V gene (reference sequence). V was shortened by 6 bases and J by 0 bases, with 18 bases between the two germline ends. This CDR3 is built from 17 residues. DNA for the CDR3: TGTGCCAGCAGCCCGTTTGGAGCCGTAATTAGCAATCAGCCCCAGCATCTT. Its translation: CASSPFGAVISNQPQHL.

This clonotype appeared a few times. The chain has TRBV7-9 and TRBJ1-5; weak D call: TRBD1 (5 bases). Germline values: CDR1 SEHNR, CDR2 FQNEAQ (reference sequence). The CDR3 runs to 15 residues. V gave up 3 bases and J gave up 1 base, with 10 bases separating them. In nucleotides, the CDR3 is TGTGCCAGCAGCTTGGGGGGGATGAGCAATCAGCCCCAGCATTTT. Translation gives CASSLGGMSNQPQHF.

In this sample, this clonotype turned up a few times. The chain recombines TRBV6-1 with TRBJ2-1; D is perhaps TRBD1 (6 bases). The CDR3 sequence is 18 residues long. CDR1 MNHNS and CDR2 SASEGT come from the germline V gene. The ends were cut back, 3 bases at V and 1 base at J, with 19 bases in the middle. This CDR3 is CASSDPGTWGFSYNEQFF. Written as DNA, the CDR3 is TGTGCCAGCAGTGACCCCGGGACATGGGGATTTTCCTACAATGAGCAGTTCTTC.

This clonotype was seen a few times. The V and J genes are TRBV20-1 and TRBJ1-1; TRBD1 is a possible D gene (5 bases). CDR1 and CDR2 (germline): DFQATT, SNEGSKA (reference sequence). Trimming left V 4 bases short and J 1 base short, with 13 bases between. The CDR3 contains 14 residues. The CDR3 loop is CSAKAGKENTEAFF. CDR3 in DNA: TGCAGTGCTAAGGCAGGGAAGGAGAACACTGAAGCTTTCTTT.

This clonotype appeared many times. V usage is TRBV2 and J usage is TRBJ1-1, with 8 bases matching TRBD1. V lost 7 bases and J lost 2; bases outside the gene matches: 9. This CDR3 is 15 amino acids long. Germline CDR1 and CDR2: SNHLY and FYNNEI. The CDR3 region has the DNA TGTGCCAGCACGGGGACAGGATTATTAAACACTGAAGCTTTCTTT. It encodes CASTGTGLLNTEAFF.

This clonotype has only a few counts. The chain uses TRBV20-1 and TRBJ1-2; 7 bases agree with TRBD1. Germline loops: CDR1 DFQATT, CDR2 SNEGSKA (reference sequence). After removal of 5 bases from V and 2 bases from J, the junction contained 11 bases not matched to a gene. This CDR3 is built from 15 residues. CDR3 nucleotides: TGCAGTGCTCCCGGACAGGTCGTTGAAAACTATGGCTACACCTTC. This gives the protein CSAPGQVVENYGYTF.

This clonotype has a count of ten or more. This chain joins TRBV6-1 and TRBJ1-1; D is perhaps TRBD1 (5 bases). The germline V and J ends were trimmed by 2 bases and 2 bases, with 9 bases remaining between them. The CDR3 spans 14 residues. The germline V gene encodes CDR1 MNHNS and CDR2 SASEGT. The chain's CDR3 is CASSELGVNTEAFF. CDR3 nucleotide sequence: TGTGCCAGCAGTGAATTAGGGGTAAACACTGAAGCTTTCTTT.

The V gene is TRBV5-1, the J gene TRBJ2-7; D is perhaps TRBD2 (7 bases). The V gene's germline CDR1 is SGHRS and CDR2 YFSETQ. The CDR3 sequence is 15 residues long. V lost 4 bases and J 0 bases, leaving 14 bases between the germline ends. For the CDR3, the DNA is TGCGCCAGCAGCCATAAGGGGGGGAGCTCCTACGAGCAGTACTTC. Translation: CASSHKGGSSYEQYF.

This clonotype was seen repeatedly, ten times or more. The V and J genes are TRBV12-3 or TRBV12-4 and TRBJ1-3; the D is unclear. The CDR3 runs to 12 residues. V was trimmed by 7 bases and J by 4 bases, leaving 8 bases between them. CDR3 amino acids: CASTLVGNTIYF. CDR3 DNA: TGTGCCAGCACGTTAGTAGGAAACACCATATATTTT.

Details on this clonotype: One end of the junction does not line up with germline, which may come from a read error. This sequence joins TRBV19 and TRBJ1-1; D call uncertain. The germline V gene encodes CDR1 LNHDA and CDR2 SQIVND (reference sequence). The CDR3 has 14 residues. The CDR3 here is CVSSISTRNTEAFF. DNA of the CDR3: TGTGTCAGTAGTATAAGCACCCGGAACACTGAAGCTTTCTTT.

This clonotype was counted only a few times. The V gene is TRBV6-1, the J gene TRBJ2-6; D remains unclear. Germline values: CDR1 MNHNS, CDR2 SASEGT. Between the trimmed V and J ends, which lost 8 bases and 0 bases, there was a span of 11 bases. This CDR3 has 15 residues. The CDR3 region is CASAVTHSGANVLTF. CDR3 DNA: TGTGCCAGCGCAGTGACCCACTCTGGGGCCAACGTCCTGACTTTC.

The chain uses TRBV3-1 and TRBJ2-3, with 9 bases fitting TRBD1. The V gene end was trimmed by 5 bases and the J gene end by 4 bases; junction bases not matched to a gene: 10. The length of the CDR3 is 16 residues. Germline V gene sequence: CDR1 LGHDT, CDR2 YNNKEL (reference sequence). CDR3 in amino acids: CASSLRTGEDSDTQYF. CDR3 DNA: TGTGCCAGCAGCTTGCGGACAGGGGAAGACTCAGATACGCAGTATTTT.

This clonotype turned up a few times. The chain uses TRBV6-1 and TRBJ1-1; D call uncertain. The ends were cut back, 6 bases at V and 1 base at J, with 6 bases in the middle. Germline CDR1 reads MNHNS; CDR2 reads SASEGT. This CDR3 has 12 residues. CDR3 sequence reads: CASRDKNTEAFF. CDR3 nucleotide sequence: TGTGCCAGCAGAGACAAGAACACTGAAGCTTTCTTT.

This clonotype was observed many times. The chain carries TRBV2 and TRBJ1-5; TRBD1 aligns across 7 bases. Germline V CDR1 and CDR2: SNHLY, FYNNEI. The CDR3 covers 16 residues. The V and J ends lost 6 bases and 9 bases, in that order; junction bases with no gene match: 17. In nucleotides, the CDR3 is TGTGCCAGCAGCCCATCGGGGGCGACAGGGCCTGCGCCCCAGCATTTT. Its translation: CASSPSGATGPAPQHF.